What follows are 20 T cell receptor beta chains derived from one specimen sequenced in a study of CD8 T cells in ankylosing spondylitis. TCRdb ran MiXCR on the 5' RACE reads and lists one entry per CDR3 protein. The sample lists 100,000 to 150,000 distinct CDR3 sequences; roughly 7.3% were seen once. Sequenced sample: blood, either unsorted or a sorted T cell fraction (not recorded which). These receptors were collected from a male donor with ankylosing spondylitis or in good health (not recorded which).

This clonotype was counted many times. V and J are TRBV30 and TRBJ2-2; D not certain. This CDR3 has 11 residues. Trimming took off 4 bases at V and 5 bases at J, with 5 bases between the two ends. CDR1 is GTSNPN, CDR2 SVGIG, per germline (reference sequence). Written as DNA, the CDR3 is TGTGCCTGGACGGCGACCGGGGAGCTGTTTTTT. Protein product: CAWTATGELFF.

This clonotype was seen ten or more times. CDR3 sequence: CSARVEQGRAEQYF. DNA of the CDR3: TGCAGTGCTAGAGTCGAACAGGGGAGGGCCGAGCAGTACTTC. V usage is TRBV20-1 and J usage is TRBJ2-7, with D perhaps given as TRBD1 or TRBD2 (7 bases each). Trimming pared 1 base from V and 6 bases from J, leaving 16 bases between. The germline V gene encodes CDR1 DFQATT and CDR2 SNEGSKA (reference sequence). The CDR3 spans 14 residues.

This clonotype was counted ten times or more. The chain employs TRBV12-3 or TRBV12-4 and TRBJ2-6, with D unclear. The CDR3 sequence is 15 residues long. Between the trimmed V and J ends, which lost 7 bases and 0 bases, there was a span of 10 bases. CDR3 in amino acids: CASTADVSGANVLTF. In nucleotides, the CDR3 is TGTGCCAGCACCGCGGACGTCTCTGGGGCCAACGTCCTGACTTTC.

This clonotype was found many times. The chain joins TRBV12-3 or TRBV12-4 to TRBJ1-1, with unresolved D. Trimming removed 6 bases at V and 1 base at J, with 3 bases between. The CDR3 totals 11 residues. The CDR3 spells CASRGNTEAFF. CDR3 DNA: TGTGCCAGCAGGGGGAACACTGAAGCTTTCTTT.

This clonotype was seen at least ten times. The gene calls are TRBV12-3 or TRBV12-4 and TRBJ2-7, with unresolved D. The CDR3 has 12 amino acids. The ends were cut back, 1 base at V and 6 bases at J, with 7 bases in the middle. CDR3 coding DNA: TGTGCCAGCAGTTTAGGGCAAATCGAGCAGTACTTC. This codes for CASSLGQIEQYF.

This clonotype has ten or more counts. The V call is TRBV20-1, the J call TRBJ2-4, with D perhaps TRBD1 (5 bases). Germline CDR1 is DFQATT and CDR2 is SNEGSKA (reference sequence). V gave up 5 bases and J gave up 0 bases, with 14 bases separating them. This CDR3 has 15 residues. CDR3 DNA sequence: TGCAGTGCTTCTCAGGGCCGACTAGCCAAAAACATTCAGTACTTC. It specifies CSASQGRLAKNIQYF.

The chain employs TRBV27 and TRBJ2-7, with TRBD2 matching over 9 bases. Germline V CDR1 and CDR2: MNHEY, SMNVEV (reference sequence). The CDR3 totals 16 residues. The V gene end was trimmed by 4 bases and the J gene end by 0 bases; junction bases not matched to a gene: 7. Written as DNA, the CDR3 is TGTGCCAGCAGTTCAAGCGGGAGGTTTAGCTCCTACGAGCAGTACTTC. This gives the protein CASSSSGRFSSYEQYF.

This chain joins TRBV6-1 and TRBJ2-1; maybe TRBD1 (7 bases). The CDR3 length is 14 residues. Trimming stripped 7 bases from V and 5 bases from J, with 15 bases between. Germline CDR1 reads MNHNS; CDR2 reads SASEGT. DNA for the CDR3: TGTGCCAGCACATGGGGGGACAGAAACAATGAGCAGTTCTTC. Protein sequence: CASTWGDRNNEQFF.

This clonotype was seen ten or more times. Written as DNA, the CDR3 is TGTGCCACCAGCAGAGATCGGGTGGGTGGCAATCAGCCCCAGCATTTT. Translation gives CATSRDRVGGNQPQHF. The rearrangement joins TRBV15 to TRBJ1-5; no firm D call. The CDR3 covers 16 residues. CDR1 and CDR2 (germline): LNHNV, YYDKDF (reference sequence). With 0 bases removed from V and 2 bases from J, the gap between germline ends came to 11 bases.

This clonotype was counted ten times or more. The CDR3 DNA follows: TGTGCCACCAGCAGAAGGACGGATAACTATGGCTACACCTTC. It codes for CATSRRTDNYGYTF. J is TRBJ1-2 and V is TRBV15; no clear D. Trimming removed 2 bases from V and 1 base from J, with 8 bases in between. This CDR3 comprises 14 residues. Germline V lookup: CDR1 LNHNV, CDR2 YYDKDF (reference sequence).

This clonotype was recorded at least ten times. This chain joins TRBV5-1 and TRBJ2-7, with 10 positions matching TRBD2. Germline CDR1 is SGHRS and CDR2 is YFSETQ. CDR3 size: 14 residues. V shed 3 bases, J shed 7 bases, and the junction held 7 bases outside the gene matches. CDR3 sequence (DNA): TGCGCCAGCAGCTCTAGCGGGGGAAATCTGGAGCAGTACTTC. Its translation is CASSSSGGNLEQYF.

This clonotype was seen ten or more times. The rearrangement joins TRBV15 to TRBJ2-1; D unresolved. The germline gives CDR1 LNHNV, CDR2 YYDKDF (reference sequence). The CDR3 loop spans 16 amino acids. The V end was cut by 3 bases, the J end by 10 bases, with 22 bases between. The CDR3: CATSREYGPAVNEQFF. In nucleotides, the CDR3 is TGTGCCACCAGCAGGGAATACGGGCCGGCAGTGAACGAGCAGTTCTTC.

There are many counts of this clonotype. The chain is built from TRBV18 and TRBJ2-5, with 9 bases aligning to TRBD1. Germline CDR1 KGHSH, CDR2 LQKENI. The CDR3 sequence is 16 residues long. Trimming removed 3 bases from V and 2 bases from J; junction bases left unmatched: 7. CDR3 DNA sequence: TGTGCCAGCTCACCGAGTGAGACAGGGGGGCAAGAGACCCAGTACTTC. Protein product: CASSPSETGGQETQYF.

In its sample, this clonotype was seen many times. This chain links TRBV29-1 with TRBJ2-1; 7 positions agree with TRBD1. Unmatched junction bases numbered 12, after V lost 5 bases and J lost 2 bases. Looked up from germline, CDR1 is SQVTM and CDR2 is ANQGSEA. The CDR3 has 16 residues. The CDR3 nucleotides read TGCAGCGTTACAGGGGATTGGGGGCCTACCTACAATGAGCAGTTCTTC. As protein: CSVTGDWGPTYNEQFF.

This clonotype appeared many times. The chain is built from TRBV3-1 and TRBJ2-3; D gene ambiguous. The CDR3 spans 14 residues. CDR1 is LGHDT, CDR2 YNNKEL, per germline (reference sequence). With 0 bases removed from V and 0 bases from J, the gap between germline ends came to 4 bases. For the CDR3, the DNA is TGTGCCAGCAGCCAAGACACTAGCACAGATACGCAGTATTTT. Protein sequence: CASSQDTSTDTQYF.

This clonotype has at least ten counts. The chain carries TRBV20-1 and TRBJ2-1; tentative D call: TRBD2 (6 bases). There are 14 residues in the CDR3. Looked up from germline, CDR1 is DFQATT and CDR2 is SNEGSKA (reference sequence). Trimming pared 5 bases from V and 2 bases from J, leaving 13 bases between. The CDR3 DNA is TGCAGTGCTGGATCGGGACTCGCCTACAATGAGCAGTTCTTC. Its protein is CSAGSGLAYNEQFF.

Many counts were recorded for this clonotype. The chain links TRBV20-1 to TRBJ2-7; 8 nucleotides line up with TRBD2. This CDR3 contains 14 residues. J lost 2 bases, V lost 3 bases, and 6 bases had no gene match. Germline CDR1 DFQATT, CDR2 SNEGSKA (reference sequence). The chain's CDR3 is CSARLLAGTYEQYF. CDR3 coding DNA: TGCAGTGCTAGGTTGCTAGCGGGTACCTACGAGCAGTACTTC.

The sample holds many counts of this clonotype. The chain joins TRBV5-1 to TRBJ1-1; D ambiguous. V shed 2 bases and J shed 6 bases, with 17 bases lying between them. Germline V CDR1 and CDR2: SGHRS, YFSETQ. There are 15 residues in the CDR3. As DNA, the CDR3 is TGCGCCAGCAGCTTCCGTGGGCAGGAGGGCGCTGAAGCTTTCTTT. Encoded protein: CASSFRGQEGAEAFF.

This clonotype was observed many times. V usage is TRBV30 and J usage is TRBJ2-7; D is uncertain. Trimming left V 4 bases short and J 0 bases short, with 7 bases between. Germline lookup yields CDR1 GTSNPN and CDR2 SVGIG (reference sequence). The CDR3 loop spans 12 amino acids. The CDR3 bases are TGTGCCTGGAACTGGAGCTCCTACGAGCAGTACTTC. Protein sequence: CAWNWSSYEQYF.

This clonotype was counted many times. The chain couples TRBV5-1 to TRBJ2-1; TRBD2 aligns across 10 bases. The CDR3 length is 15 residues. The germline V gene has CDR1 SGHRS and CDR2 YFSETQ. V gave up 0 bases and J gave up 9 bases; unmatched junction bases: 6. CDR3 sequence (DNA): TGCGCCAGCAGCTTGGGGCTAGCGGGAGTTAGTGAGCAGTTCTTC. This translates into CASSLGLAGVSEQFF.